The 31 T cell receptor beta chains given below trace back to one sample, sequenced in a study of blood T cell repertoires in COVID-19. Clones were sequenced by immunoSEQ multiplex PCR, and TCRdb holds only the in-frame ones, with some missing. The data contain about 54,000 clones, around 84% of them seen just once; the ten biggest clones take up 25% to 30%. Sequenced sample: peripheral blood. The receptor set was obtained from a human donor in a cohort sampled during active COVID-19.

V is TRBV11-2 and J is TRBJ2-7, with TRBD1 identical over 8 bases. Germline V gives CDR1 SGHAT, CDR2 FQNNGV. CDR3 length: 16 amino acids. J lost 0 bases, V lost 4 bases, and 8 bases had no gene match. The CDR3 DNA reads as TGTGCCAGCAGCTCCCTTGGAGGACAGGGCTCCTACGAGCAGTACTTC. It encodes CASSSLGGQGSYEQYF.

The gene calls are TRBV6-5 and TRBJ2-7; D is unresolved. The germline V gene encodes CDR1 MNHEY and CDR2 SVGAGI. The CDR3 has 14 amino acids. V was clipped by 0 bases and J by 5 bases, with 11 bases between them. The CDR3 here is CASSYSHRVNEQYF. CDR3 bases: TGTGCCAGCAGTTACTCCCACCGGGTAAACGAGCAGTACTTC.

This clone showed up just once. The chain combines TRBV18 with TRBJ2-1, with D maybe TRBD2 (6 bases). V was clipped by 1 base and J by 7 bases, with 8 bases between them. Germline V gene data show CDR1 as KGHSH and CDR2 as LQKENI. The CDR3 loop spans 13 amino acids. DNA of the CDR3: TGTGCCAGCTCACCACAAGGGAGGAATGAGCAGTTCTTC. Amino acids: CASSPQGRNEQFF.

The chain has TRBV6-4 and TRBJ1-2; 7 positions match TRBD1. The CDR3 spans 15 residues. The V gene's germline CDR1 is MRHNA and CDR2 SNTAGT. After removal of 4 bases from V and 2 bases from J, the junction contained 7 bases not matched to a gene. The CDR3 spells CASSAGQAGNYGYTF. In DNA form, the CDR3 reads TGTGCCAGCAGTGCAGGACAGGCGGGAAACTATGGCTACACCTTC.

This clone was found a few times. V is TRBV10-1 and J is TRBJ2-1; 8 bases are a match to TRBD2. Trimming at V came to 2 bases and at J to 3 bases, leaving 0 bases not matched to a gene. The germline V gene encodes CDR1 WNHNN and CDR2 SYGVQD (reference sequence). CDR3 size: 14 residues. The CDR3: CASSESGSYNEQFF. CDR3 sequence (DNA): TGCGCCAGCAGTGAGAGCGGGAGCTACAATGAGCAGTTCTTC.

The table lists this clone with a count of one. The chain combines TRBV5-4 with TRBJ2-5, with D hard to call. V was cut by 3 bases and J by 3 bases, with 12 bases left in between. The length of the CDR3 is 14 residues. Germline V gene data show CDR1 as SGHNT and CDR2 as YYREEE (reference sequence). CDR3 in amino acids: CASSSGSPEETQYF. DNA for the CDR3: TGTGCCAGCAGCTCCGGGTCACCTGAAGAGACCCAGTACTTC.

This clone was seen just once. CDR3 residues: CASRDRGPTDTQYF. CDR3 DNA: TGTGCCAGTCGTGACAGGGGGCCCACAGATACGCAGTATTTT. V is TRBV19 and J is TRBJ2-3; 10 bases are shared with TRBD1. J gave up 2 bases and V 8 bases, and 4 bases lay outside the gene matches. Germline V lookup: CDR1 LNHDA, CDR2 SQIVND (reference sequence). The CDR3 covers 14 residues.

The chain joins TRBV5-1 to TRBJ1-1, with 8 bases lining up with TRBD1. J gave up 3 bases and V 4 bases, and 5 bases lay outside the gene matches. Germline CDR1 reads SGHRS; CDR2 reads YFSETQ. CDR3 length equals 14 residues. The CDR3 coding sequence is TGCGCCAGCAGCCCCCTGGACAGGGACACTGAAGCTTTCTTT. Amino acids: CASSPLDRDTEAFF.

This rearrangement joins TRBV7-2 to TRBJ2-1; a possible D gene is TRBD1 (6 bases). Trimming took 2 bases from V and 4 from J, leaving 9 bases between them. The CDR3 has 14 residues. Germline V lookup: CDR1 SGHTA, CDR2 FQGNSA. The CDR3 sequence is CASSLIQGYNEQFF. The CDR3 region has the DNA TGTGCCAGCAGCTTAATACAGGGTTACAATGAGCAGTTCTTC.

The chain links TRBV9 to TRBJ2-1; the match to TRBD2 covers 15 bases. V shed 3 bases, J shed 7 bases, and the junction held 5 bases outside the gene matches. From germline, CDR1 is SGDLS and CDR2 YYNGEE. This CDR3 spans 16 amino acids. The CDR3 DNA follows: TGTGCCAGCAGCGGCCCCGGGACTAGCGGGAGGAATGAGCAGTTCTTC. This translates into CASSGPGTSGRNEQFF. Filled out from reference TRBV9 and TRBJ2-1, the complete variable domain reads DSGVTQTPKHLITATGQRVTLRCSPRSGDLSVYWYQQSLDQGLQFLIQYYNGEERAKGNILERFSAQQFPDLHSELNLSSLELGDSALYFCASSGPGTSGRNEQFFGPGTRLTVL.

The chain combines TRBV9 with TRBJ2-1, with 8 positions matching TRBD2. CDR3 length: 15 residues. With V trimmed by 4 bases and J by 3 bases, 6 bases remained unmatched. Germline V gene sequence: CDR1 SGDLS, CDR2 YYNGEE. The CDR3 DNA reads as TGTGCCAGCAGCCAGGGACTAGGGGGCTACAATGAGCAGTTCTTC. It is translated as CASSQGLGGYNEQFF.

This clone was observed once. The CDR3 DNA sequence: TGTGCCAGCAGCGTAGGATGGGACAGGAACACTGAAGCTTTCTTT. Residues: CASSVGWDRNTEAFF. The rearrangement joins TRBV9 to TRBJ1-1; 7 nucleotides match TRBD1. This CDR3 is built from 15 residues. Germline V gene sequence: CDR1 SGDLS, CDR2 YYNGEE. J was trimmed by 1 base and V by 0 bases; bases with no gene match: 3.

V gene TRBV18 combines with J gene TRBJ2-5; 12 bases align to TRBD1. The CDR3 covers 16 residues. Per germline, CDR1 KGHSH and CDR2 LQKENI. With 5 bases clipped from V and 1 base from J, the junction kept 5 bases outside the gene matches. CDR3 protein: CASSGDRGRFQETQYF. The CDR3 region has the DNA TGTGCCAGCTCAGGGGACAGGGGGCGTTTCCAAGAGACCCAGTACTTC. Supplemented by reference TRBV18 and TRBJ2-5, the full variable domain reads NAGVMQNPRHLVRRRGQEARLRCSPMKGHSHVYWYRQLPEEGLKFMVYLQKENIIDESGMPKERFSAEFPKEGPSILRIQQVVRGDSAAYFCASSGDRGRFQETQYFGPGTRLLVL.

The chain employs TRBV11-3 and TRBJ1-1, with D uncertain. Per the germline V gene, CDR1 is SGHNT and CDR2 is YENEEA. This CDR3 spans 16 amino acids. Trimming removed 1 base from V and 0 bases from J, with 12 bases in between. The CDR3 region has the DNA TGTGCCAGCAGCTTAGTGGAGCGGGAGATGAACACTGAAGCTTTCTTT. Translating it yields CASSLVEREMNTEAFF.

The CDR3 here is CASSQIQGRDGYTF. DNA of the CDR3: TGTGCCAGCAGCCAGATACAGGGAAGGGATGGCTACACCTTC. The chain links TRBV7-8 to TRBJ1-2; D is possibly TRBD1 (6 bases). V was pared by 5 bases and J by 6 bases, with 16 bases between. The CDR3 has 14 amino acids. The germline CDR1 and CDR2 sequences are SGHVS and FQNEAQ.

The V call is TRBV5-5, the J call TRBJ2-3; 10 positions match TRBD1. The CDR3 has 16 residues. Germline assignment: CDR1 SGHKS and CDR2 YYEKEE (reference sequence). The J segment lost 1 base and the V segment lost 0 bases, leaving 2 bases of the junction unmatched. The DNA of the CDR3 is TGTGCCAGCAGCTTGGAGGGGACAGGGGGCACAGATACGCAGTATTTT. Protein: CASSLEGTGGTDTQYF.

The V and J genes are TRBV5-5 and TRBJ1-3, with 9 nucleotides matching TRBD1. Germline V gene sequence: CDR1 SGHKS, CDR2 YYEKEE (reference sequence). The V gene end was trimmed by 5 bases and the J gene end by 3 bases; junction bases not matched to a gene: 12. CDR3 size: 17 residues. The CDR3 sequence: CASRRNAGDRVGNTIYF. CDR3 coding DNA: TGTGCCAGCAGACGAAACGCGGGGGACAGGGTTGGAAACACCATATATTTT.

V usage is TRBV18 and J usage is TRBJ2-4; D may be TRBD1 (6 bases). This CDR3 has 15 amino acids. Germline values: CDR1 KGHSH, CDR2 LQKENI. V was trimmed by 1 base and J by 15 bases, leaving 22 bases between them. The CDR3 DNA reads TGTGCCAGCTCACCACTCCCCCGGGCAGGGGAAGCCGGGTACTTC. Protein sequence: CASSPLPRAGEAGYF.

This clone has a handful of counts. V is TRBV7-9 and J is TRBJ1-5, with D possibly being TRBD1 (6 bases). The CDR3 loop spans 15 amino acids. The V end lost 3 bases, the J end lost 1 base, and 10 bases lay between the germline ends. Germline-derived CDR1 and CDR2 are SEHNR and FQNEAQ (reference sequence). The CDR3 loop is CASSLEGGSNQPQHF. For the CDR3, the DNA is TGTGCCAGCAGCTTGGAGGGGGGGAGCAATCAGCCCCAGCATTTT.

The rearrangement joins TRBV2 to TRBJ2-5; maybe TRBD2 (5 bases). This CDR3 is built from 17 residues. V lost 7 bases to trimming and J lost 0 bases, with 21 bases between them. Germline V gene data show CDR1 as SNHLY and CDR2 as FYNNEI. The CDR3 DNA follows: TGTGCCAGCACCCACACAACTAGATGGGGATACCAAGAGACCCAGTACTTC. This translates into CASTHTTRWGYQETQYF.

V usage is TRBV11-2 and J usage is TRBJ1-5; 9 bases match TRBD1. The CDR3 sequence is 15 residues long. The junction had 7 bases not matched to a gene; V was cut back by 6 bases and J by 4 bases. Germline V gene sequence: CDR1 SGHAT, CDR2 FQNNGV. The DNA for the CDR3 is TGTGCCAGCAGGCGTAGTGGGACAGGGAATCAGCCCCAGCATTTT. This sequence encodes CASRRSGTGNQPQHF.

V and J are TRBV2 and TRBJ1-1; TRBD1 is a possible D gene (5 bases). This CDR3 is built from 14 residues. Germline V gene sequence: CDR1 SNHLY, CDR2 FYNNEI. Deletions cut 4 bases from V and 4 bases from J, with 13 bases between. CDR3 coding DNA: TGTGCCAGCAGTGGGTATGGGGGGAGCACTGAAGCTTTCTTT. It codes for CASSGYGGSTEAFF.

This clone appeared a single time. The rearrangement uses TRBV27 and TRBJ1-2; D is perhaps TRBD1 (5 bases). The germline V gene has CDR1 MNHEY and CDR2 SMNVEV (reference sequence). This CDR3 region has 13 residues. Trimming stripped 6 bases from V and 1 base from J, with 9 bases between. As DNA, the CDR3 is TGTGCCAGCAGAATCGACAGTAACTATGGCTACACCTTC. It is translated as CASRIDSNYGYTF.

The CDR3 spells CASSRTGSSYNEQFF. The CDR3 nucleotides are TGTGCCAGCAGTCGCACAGGGAGCTCCTACAATGAGCAGTTCTTC. This sequence joins TRBV11-1 and TRBJ2-1, with D maybe TRBD1 (6 bases). The CDR3 contains 15 residues. V lost 6 bases, J lost 0 bases, and 12 bases lay in between. CDR1 and CDR2 (germline): SGHAT, FQDESV (reference sequence).

J is TRBJ1-1 and V is TRBV6-5; D possibly corresponds to TRBD1 (6 bases). This CDR3 has 13 amino acids. Germline V CDR1 and CDR2: MNHEY, SVGAGI. Trimming cost V 8 bases and J 1 base, with 11 bases left between them. CDR3 loop: CASCAGANTEAFF. The CDR3 DNA reads TGTGCCAGCTGCGCGGGGGCGAACACTGAAGCTTTCTTT.

The CDR3 is CVRSWTSGNDIASGELFF. As DNA, the CDR3 is TGTGTCAGAAGCTGGACTAGCGGGAACGATATCGCGTCCGGGGAGCTGTTTTTT. This chain links TRBV7-5 with TRBJ2-2; TRBD2, the table's D call, was not compared with the DNA. TRBV7-5 is given as a pseudogene. This CDR3 is 18 amino acids long.

The V call is TRBV28, the J call TRBJ2-7; weak D call: TRBD1 (5 bases). The V gene lost 1 base and the J gene lost 2 bases, with 9 bases spanning the gap. Germline CDR1 is MDHEN and CDR2 is SYDVKM. This CDR3 has 14 amino acids. The CDR3 is CASSLSGQAYEQYF. The CDR3 DNA sequence: TGTGCCAGCAGTTTATCAGGACAAGCCTACGAGCAGTACTTC.

This chain joins TRBV9 and TRBJ2-7, with 8 nucleotides matching TRBD1. Germline V CDR1 and CDR2: SGDLS, YYNGEE. The ends lost 4 bases at V and 0 bases at J; junction bases unmatched: 6. The CDR3 consists of 15 residues. The CDR3 sequence is CASSSRTGSSYEQYF. In nucleotides, the CDR3 is TGTGCCAGCAGCTCCCGGACAGGGAGCTCCTACGAGCAGTACTTC. The full variable domain, completed using reference TRBV9 and TRBJ2-7, is DSGVTQTPKHLITATGQRVTLRCSPRSGDLSVYWYQQSLDQGLQFLIQYYNGEERAKGNILERFSAQQFPDLHSELNLSSLELGDSALYFCASSSRTGSSYEQYFGPGTRLTVT.

The J gene is TRBJ2-3, the V gene TRBV19; 13 bases fit TRBD2. V was pared by 7 bases and J by 3 bases, with 4 bases of the junction left unmatched. CDR3 length equals 15 residues. Germline values: CDR1 LNHDA, CDR2 SQIVND (reference sequence). The CDR3 sequence is CASTTSGRMTDTQYF. For the CDR3, the DNA is TGTGCCAGTACGACTAGCGGGAGGATGACAGATACGCAGTATTTT.

This chain connects TRBV27 to TRBJ2-7; TRBD1 is a possible D gene (5 bases). The CDR3 is made up of 14 amino acids. CDR1 and CDR2 (germline): MNHEY, SMNVEV (reference sequence). Deletions cut 2 bases from V and 1 base from J, with 9 bases between. The CDR3 sequence is CASSLGALSYEQYF. The DNA for the CDR3 is TGTGCCAGCAGTTTAGGGGCCCTATCCTACGAGCAGTACTTC.

This clone was counted a single time. The chain joins TRBV12-3 or TRBV12-4 to TRBJ1-2, with 9 bases matching TRBD1. The CDR3 is 13 residues long. With V trimmed by 6 bases and J by 7 bases, 6 bases remained unmatched. CDR3 bases: TGTGCCAGCAGCCTCGGACAGGGGAGTGGCTACACCTTC. Translating it yields CASSLGQGSGYTF.